This TCR beta chain was profiled in a study of shared clonotypes between healthy human individuals. Study observations and caveats: In contrast to clonotypes shared by all four donors, non-shared clonotypes had lower generation probabilities.

CD45RO-negative, CCR7-selected cells formed the naive CD8 fraction, which excluded terminally differentiated effector memory CD45RA+ cells. The assay was immunoSEQ multiplex PCR, and TCRdb's table has in-frame clones only and misses some. Of about 820,000 clones listed, roughly 92% are singletons. For this clone: Antigen specificity is unknown.

Germline CDR1 is MNHEY and CDR2 is SMNVEV (reference sequence). The junction had 8 bases not matched to a gene; V was cut back by 9 bases and J by 3 bases. This CDR3 is built from 14 residues. Sequencing input: naive CD8+ T cells sorted from blood. This chain connects TRBV27 to TRBJ1-2, with 9 bases that match TRBD1. The sequence was collected from a man under 40 in good health. The CDR3 DNA reads TGTGCCAGTAGGGCGAGGGACAGGGACTATGGCTACACCTTC. Its translation is CASRARDRDYGYTF.